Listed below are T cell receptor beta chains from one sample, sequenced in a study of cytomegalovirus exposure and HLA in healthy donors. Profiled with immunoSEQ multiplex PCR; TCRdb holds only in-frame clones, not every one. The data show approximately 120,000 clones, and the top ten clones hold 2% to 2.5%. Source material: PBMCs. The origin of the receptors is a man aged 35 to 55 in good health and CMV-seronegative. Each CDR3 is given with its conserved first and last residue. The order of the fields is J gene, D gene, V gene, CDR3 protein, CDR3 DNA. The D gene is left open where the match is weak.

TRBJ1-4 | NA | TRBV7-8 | CASSLGLSVDNKLFF | TGTGCCAGCAGCTTGGGACTTTCAGTGGATAATAAACTGTTTTTT
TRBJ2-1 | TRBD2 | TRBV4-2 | CASSQEGGSSYNEQFF | TGTGCCAGCAGCCAAGAAGGCGGGAGCTCCTACAATGAGCAGTTCTTC
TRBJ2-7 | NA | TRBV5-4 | CASSLRSTEQYF | TGTGCCAGCAGCTTAAGATCTACCGAGCAGTACTTC
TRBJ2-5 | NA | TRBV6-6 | CASNSAQRETQYF | TGTGCCAGCAACTCGGCCCAGCGAGAGACCCAGTACTTC
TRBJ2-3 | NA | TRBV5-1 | CASSFGLPGDTQYF | TGCGCCAGCAGCTTTGGACTCCCCGGAGATACGCAGTATTTT
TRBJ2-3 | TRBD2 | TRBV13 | CASSFSSGRATDTQYF | TGTGCCAGCAGTTTTTCTAGCGGGAGGGCCACAGATACGCAGTATTTT
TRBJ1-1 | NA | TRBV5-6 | CASSLPRRGGDTEAFF | TGTGCCAGCAGCTTGCCGCGGCGGGGTGGGGACACTGAAGCTTTCTTT
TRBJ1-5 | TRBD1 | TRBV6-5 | CASRADRGENQPQHF | TGTGCCAGCAGGGCGGACAGGGGGGAAAATCAGCCCCAGCATTTT
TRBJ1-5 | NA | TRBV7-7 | CASSLGAGQPQHF | TGTGCTAGCAGCTTAGGGGCAGGCCAGCCCCAGCATTTT
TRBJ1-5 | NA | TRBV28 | CAIHRVNQPQHF | TGTGCCATTCACAGGGTGAATCAGCCCCAGCATTTT
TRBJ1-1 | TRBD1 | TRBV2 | CASVPGQLNTEAFF | TGTGCCAGCGTTCCGGGACAGTTGAACACTGAAGCTTTCTTT
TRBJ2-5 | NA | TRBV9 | CASSVEGAGETQYF | TGTGCCAGCAGCGTAGAGGGTGCGGGGGAGACCCAGTACTTC
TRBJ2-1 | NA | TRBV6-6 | CASSYSTLTEQFF | TGTGCCAGCAGTTACTCGACTTTGACCGAGCAGTTCTTC
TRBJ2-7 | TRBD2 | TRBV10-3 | CAIMAGGSYEQYF | TGTGCCATCATGGCGGGAGGCTCCTACGAGCAGTACTTC
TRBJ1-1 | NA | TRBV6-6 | CASSYSRGNTEAFF | TGTGCCAGCAGTTACTCGCGGGGGAACACTGAAGCTTTCTTT
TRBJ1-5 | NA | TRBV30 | CAWSVGQGAKRKHF | NA
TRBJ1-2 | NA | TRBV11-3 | CASSLAQGQGFYGYTF | TGTGCCAGCAGCTTAGCCCAGGGTCAGGGCTTCTATGGCTACACCTTC
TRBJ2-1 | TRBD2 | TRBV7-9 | CASSPSGPFNEQFF | TGTGCCAGCAGCCCTAGCGGGCCCTTCAATGAGCAGTTCTTC
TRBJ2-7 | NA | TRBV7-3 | CASSSQGRGYEQYF | TGTGCCAGCAGCTCACAGGGTCGGGGATACGAGCAGTACTTC
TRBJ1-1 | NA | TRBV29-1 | CSSCETPGTEAFF | TGCAGCTCTTGCGAGACGCCGGGGACTGAAGCTTTCTTT